These T cell receptor beta chains were read from a single sample in a study of STAT3 mutations in large granular lymphocyte leukemia. The data were produced by immunoSEQ multiplex PCR, yet TCRdb's version contains in-frame clones alone and is incomplete. The sample contains around 10,000 clones, more than 75% of which appear only once. The sequenced sample consisted of peripheral blood mononuclear cells. These receptors were taken from a man aged 55 to 70 with T-cell large granular lymphocyte leukemia. Some clones in this sample may be carry-over from other donors' samples. CDR3s leave out the opening cysteine and the closing phenylalanine or tryptophan.

V gene | CDR3 protein
TRBV7-9 | ASSPGPSLNEKLF
TRBV4-3 | ASSQVAGPYEQY
TRBV27 | ASSLYETVPGTDTQY
TRBV19 | ASSTGQGGDQPQH
TRBV27 | ASILRGGRKAF
TRBV5-6 | ASSHPRAAGLLADTQY
TRBV28 | ASSLGWEAF
TRBV11-2 | ASSPTFNYGYT
TRBV7-2 | ASSLGAGFTEAF
TRBV5-4 | ASSTGGKETQY
TRBV7-8 | ASSLVSGGRRNTEAF
TRBV7-3 | ASSSLAGEIGEQF
TRBV30 | AWTLSSGNTIY
TRBV5-1 | ASSFKAGGPGEQY
TRBV18 | ASSLAGGSYNEQF
TRBV27 | ASSPYGGQGTYEQY
TRBV14 | ASSQLAGTSYEQY
TRBV2 | ASKLQGASYNEQF
TRBV4-1 | ASSPEEGGPYQPQH
TRBV7-9 | ASSLALSGEYNEQF
TRBV5-1 | ASSFGGASGEQY
TRBV15 | ATRAGLAVSNTGELF
TRBV4-1 | ASSQGTGVGGYT
TRBV5-1 | ASRTSGPTYEQY
TRBV28 | ASSSPGTPPLKAF
TRBV5-1 | ASSLKQGNYHTEAF
TRBV5-4 | AKGDPSGANVLT
TRBV19 | ASSMTFNSNQPQH
TRBV2 | ASSAPSGRGNEQY
TRBV6-4 | ASSVGPSSYNEQF
TRBV10-3 | AISDVPGADRPQH
TRBV6-6 | ASSLSSERTYEQY
TRBV5-5 | ASSLLAGTVEKLF
TRBV30 | AWSPGDTQY
TRBV5-6 | ASSFVLLSGNEQF
TRBV2 | ASSQPNYGYT
TRBV11-2 | ASSFSGGGYPYEQY